This TCR beta chain comes out of a study of early T cells in non-severe SARS-CoV-2 infection (dated by TCRdb to about 2021). At the level of the whole study: TCR sequencing used bulk RNA from unsorted whole blood, so alpha and beta chains could not be paired. The paper as a whole reports these results and caveats: VDJdb matching was skewed toward anti-spike CD8 responses, so virus-specific expansions were likely underestimated and private and CD4 specificities were missed.

In its sample, this clonotype was seen many times. Its antigen is not yet known. Qualities for individual bases were not recorded, and no much larger clone is one base off. The CDR3 contains 19 residues, cysteine and phenylalanine counted. This entry keeps only the CDR3 DNA: 57 bases, framed from base 1. The CDR1 and CDR2 encoded by the germline V gene (reference sequence) are LNHDA and SQIVND. The V and J ends are trimmed by 6 bases and 4 bases, leaving 28 bases between them. Set within a cohort of healthcare workers in London, UK, this nested case-control study involved weekly PCR testing of nasopharyngeal swabs along with blood sampling. Healthcare workers were recruited between 23 and 31 March 2020, during the week of the UK lockdown, and were followed weekly for up to roughly 15 weeks. Library construction relied on 5' RACE. TCRdb lists the instrument as NextSeq 500. In the TCR library protocol, unique molecular identifiers were attached to individual cDNA molecules to correct for PCR bias and sequencing error. TCR alpha and beta chains were both sequenced, and the abundances of alpha and beta sequences in each sample were closely correlated with each other. For the original study's pipeline: Decombinator V4 was used to perform V gene, J gene and CDR3 annotation of TCR sequences. TCRs were defined as expanded if a significant change between any two time points was detected under a Poisson model with p below 0.0001. TCR abundances were normalised to the total number of TCRs sequenced in each sample and reported as counts per million. TRAV1-2 paired with TRAJ12, TRAJ20 or TRAJ33 defined MAIT TCRs, while TRAV10 paired with TRAJ18 defined iNKT TCRs. VDJdb, accessed on 1 November 2021, was searched for TCRs annotated for CMV, EBV and SARS-CoV-2, and TCRs annotated for more than one antigen were excluded. TCRdb reworked the public reads: Q25 trimming with fastp, MiXCR clone assembly, productive beta chains retained. All rows with the same CDR3 protein become a single entry with the most common DNA and genes. None of the V and J calls come from the authors' own analysis; TCRdb made them. The sample contains tens of thousands of distinct CDR3 sequences, about 4.3% of them found a single time. Jointly, the top ten make up 5.5% to 7% of the sample.

The sequences come from whole blood, collected at baseline. The chain uses TRBV19 and TRBJ1-5, with the D gene call left open. The receptor's source is an adult who was a healthcare worker with PCR-confirmed SARS-CoV-2 infection or an uninfected control (not recorded which). The DNA sequence reads TGTGCCAGTAGCCCCCGTAGAGTCTCCGGGCCAGGCGCAAATCAGCCCCAGCATTTT. The translation is CASSPRRVSGPGANQPQHF.